The clone carrying this T cell receptor beta chain occurred once. The sample originates from a study of T cell responses to AZD1222 COVID-19 vaccine. Here immunoSEQ multiplex PCR was the method, and the copy in TCRdb shows in-frame clones only, minus some. The sample lists about 120,000 clones; about 90% were seen once. The receptor comes from an adult in good health. The input for sequencing was peripheral blood, taken on day 0 of AZD1222 vaccination.

CDR3 sequence reads: CASSSPGQGFRTGYGYTF. The CDR3 DNA follows: TGTGCCAGCAGTTCCCCGGGACAGGGTTTCCGAACGGGGTATGGCTACACCTTC. V usage is TRBV28 and J usage is TRBJ1-2, with 9 bases aligning to TRBD1. V lost 4 bases to trimming and J lost 5 bases; unmatched junction nucleotides: 17. Germline V gene data show CDR1 as MDHEN and CDR2 as SYDVKM. The CDR3 consists of 18 residues.